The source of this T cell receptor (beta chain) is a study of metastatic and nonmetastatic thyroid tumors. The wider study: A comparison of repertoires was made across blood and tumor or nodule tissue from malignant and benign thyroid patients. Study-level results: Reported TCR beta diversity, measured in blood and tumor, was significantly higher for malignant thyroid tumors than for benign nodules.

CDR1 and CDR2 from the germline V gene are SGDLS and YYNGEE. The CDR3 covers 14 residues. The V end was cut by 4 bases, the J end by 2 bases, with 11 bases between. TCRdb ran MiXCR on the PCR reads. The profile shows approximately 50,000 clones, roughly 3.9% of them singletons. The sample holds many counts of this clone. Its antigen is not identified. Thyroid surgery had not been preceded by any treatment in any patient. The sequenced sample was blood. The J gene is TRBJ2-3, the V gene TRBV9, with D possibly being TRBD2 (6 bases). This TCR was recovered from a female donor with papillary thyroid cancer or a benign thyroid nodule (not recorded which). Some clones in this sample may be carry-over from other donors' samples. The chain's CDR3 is CASSRRDFTDTQYF. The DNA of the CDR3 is TGTGCCAGCAGCCGACGGGACTTCACAGATACGCAGTATTTT. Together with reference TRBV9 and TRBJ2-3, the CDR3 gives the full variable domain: DSGVTQTPKHLITATGQRVTLRCSPRSGDLSVYWYQQSLDQGLQFLIQYYNGEERAKGNILERFSAQQFPDLHSELNLSSLELGDSALYFCASSRRDFTDTQYFGPGTRLTVL.